Below, 29 T cell receptor beta chains from the same sample are listed, as sequenced in a study of blood T cell repertoires in COVID-19 (dated by TCRdb to 2020 to 2022). Libraries were built with the immunoSEQ multiplex PCR assay. TCRdb's version of the immuneACCESS table is confined to in-frame rearrangements and falls short of the full clone set. An unresolved V gene accounts for under half of the shortfall where checked; the remainder is of unknown origin. The sample yields fewer than 250,000 clones; about 88% were counted once. About 3% of the sample is held by the ten biggest clonotypes. Source material: peripheral blood. The receptors were sampled from a man in his fifties or sixties with acute or convalescent COVID-19.

The gene calls are TRBV6-1 and TRBJ2-1; TRBD2 aligns across 9 bases. Germline assignment: CDR1 MNHNS and CDR2 SASEGT. The J segment lost 8 bases and the V segment lost 1 base, leaving 9 bases of the junction unmatched. The CDR3 sequence is 16 residues long. The CDR3 reads CASSEVGAGGWDEQFF. The CDR3 DNA follows: TGTGCCAGCAGTGAAGTGGGAGCGGGGGGTTGGGATGAGCAGTTCTTC.

V and J are TRBV25-1 and TRBJ2-7; 11 bases line up with TRBD2. The V gene end was trimmed by 6 bases and the J gene end by 0 bases; junction bases not matched to a gene: 10. The CDR3 is 17 amino acids. Germline values: CDR1 MGHDK, CDR2 SYGVNS. For the CDR3, the DNA is TGTGCCAGCAGCGGCATGGGACTAGCGGACCTCTCCTACGAGCAGTACTTC. This sequence encodes CASSGMGLADLSYEQYF.

This clone was seen only once. The chain's CDR3 is CASSPQPGDYEQYF. CDR3 bases: TGCGCCAGCAGCCCACAACCGGGGGACTACGAGCAGTACTTC. This chain uses TRBV5-1 with TRBJ2-7; tentative D call: TRBD2 (6 bases). The V gene lost 4 bases and the J gene lost 3 bases, with 14 bases spanning the gap. CDR3 length equals 14 residues. Germline CDR1 SGHRS, CDR2 YFSETQ.

The rearrangement links TRBV11-2 to TRBJ2-5; 7 bases map to TRBD1. Per the germline V gene, CDR1 is SGHAT and CDR2 is FQNNGV. There are 15 residues in the CDR3. After removal of 5 bases from V and 0 bases from J, the junction contained 6 bases not matched to a gene. CDR3 protein: CASSITTGYQETQYF. CDR3 nucleotide sequence: TGTGCCAGCAGCATCACGACAGGGTACCAAGAGACCCAGTACTTC.

V is TRBV7-6 and J is TRBJ1-2, with D perhaps TRBD1 (6 bases). Germline V lookup: CDR1 SGHVS, CDR2 FNYEAQ. With 1 base removed from V and 12 bases from J, the gap between germline ends came to 18 bases. This CDR3 region has 14 residues. CDR3 DNA: TGTGCCAGCAGCTTAGGGACAGACCCCTCGGCGAACACCTTC. Its translation is CASSLGTDPSANTF.

This clone was found once. V and J are TRBV7-7 and TRBJ2-5, with 8 bases identical to TRBD1. The CDR3 has 15 amino acids. V lost 2 bases, J lost 1 base, and 3 bases stayed unmatched. Germline CDR1 is SSHAT and CDR2 is FNYEAQ (reference sequence). The CDR3 DNA reads TGTGCCAGCAGCTTACAGGGGGCGTCCCAAGAGACCCAGTACTTC. Encoded protein: CASSLQGASQETQYF.

The chain couples TRBV6-2 or TRBV6-3 to TRBJ1-1, with D possibly being TRBD1 (6 bases). Germline loops: CDR1 MNHEY, CDR2 SVGEGT. Trimming left V 2 bases short and J 2 bases short, with 6 bases between. This CDR3 contains 13 residues. DNA for the CDR3: TGTGCCAGCAGTTACGGGACAAACACTGAAGCTTTCTTT. Its protein product is CASSYGTNTEAFF.

The chain recombines TRBV12-3 or TRBV12-4 with TRBJ2-7; TRBD2 might be the D (5 bases). The CDR3 length is 13 residues. The ends were cut back, 6 bases at V and 3 bases at J, with 12 bases in the middle. CDR3 nucleotide sequence: TGTGCCAGCAGCCCCGGGAAGGTCTACGAGCAGTACTTC. Protein product: CASSPGKVYEQYF.

This rearrangement joins TRBV15 to TRBJ2-5, with D unclear. The V end lost 5 bases, the J end lost 8 bases, and 9 bases lay between the germline ends. Looked up from germline, CDR1 is LNHNV and CDR2 is YYDKDF (reference sequence). CDR3 length: 11 amino acids. Here the CDR3 DNA reads TGTGCCACCAGCGGTGGAGCCACCCAGTACTTC. Translated: CATSGGATQYF.

The V and J genes are TRBV7-6 and TRBJ2-7; tentative D call: TRBD2 (7 bases). Trimming took 1 base from V and 0 from J, leaving 19 bases between them. Per germline, CDR1 SGHVS and CDR2 FNYEAQ. This CDR3 region has 18 residues. CDR3 amino acids: CASSLGGGGFAFSYEQYF. CDR3 coding DNA: TGTGCCAGCAGCTTAGGGGGGGGCGGTTTCGCCTTCTCCTACGAGCAGTACTTC. The entire variable domain, with the rest obtained from reference TRBV7-6 and TRBJ2-7, is as follows: GAGVSQSPRYKVTKRGQDVALRCDPISGHVSLYWYRQALGQGPEFLTYFNYEAQQDKSGLPNDRFSAERPEGSISTLTIQRTEQRDSAMYRCASSLGGGGFAFSYEQYFGPGTRLTVT.

J is TRBJ1-2 and V is TRBV3-1 (or the pseudogene TRBV3-2); 7 bases map to TRBD1. The CDR3 consists of 15 residues. The germline gives CDR1 LGHDT, CDR2 YNNKEL (reference sequence). The ends lost 4 bases at V and 7 bases at J; junction bases unmatched: 12. The CDR3 DNA is TGTGCCAGCAGCCCGCCACCGACAGGGAATAGTGGCTACACCTTC. Translation gives CASSPPPTGNSGYTF.

The V and J genes are TRBV10-1 and TRBJ2-2; maybe TRBD1 (5 bases). This CDR3 has 14 amino acids. V lost 3 bases, J lost 5 bases, and 10 bases lay in between. Germline lookup yields CDR1 WNHNN and CDR2 SYGVQD (reference sequence). The CDR3 protein is CASSDISGTGELFF. DNA of the CDR3: TGCGCCAGCAGTGATATTTCAGGGACCGGGGAGCTGTTTTTT.

The V call is TRBV2, the J call TRBJ1-3; D is ambiguous. The CDR3 totals 13 residues. Germline V gene data show CDR1 as SNHLY and CDR2 as FYNNEI. The germline V and J ends were trimmed by 5 bases and 2 bases, with 7 bases remaining between them. CDR3 nucleotide sequence: TGTGCCAGCAGTTTTGCGGCTGGAAACACCATATATTTT. This encodes CASSFAAGNTIYF.

This clone was seen a few times. The chain has TRBV29-1 and TRBJ1-1; perhaps TRBD1 as D (5 bases). V was clipped by 6 bases and J by 4 bases, with 9 bases between them. In germline, CDR1 is SQVTM, CDR2 ANQGSEA. The CDR3 length is 11 residues. The CDR3 protein is CSVGGGTEAFF. DNA of the CDR3: TGCAGCGTCGGGGGGGGCACTGAAGCTTTCTTT.

This rearrangement joins TRBV5-6 to TRBJ2-2; D may be TRBD1 (5 bases). CDR1 SGHDT and CDR2 YYEEEE come from the germline V gene. Trimming stripped 0 bases from V and 3 bases from J, with 12 bases between. The CDR3 covers 16 residues. The CDR3 reads CASSLEKGRDTGELFF. The DNA for the CDR3 is TGTGCCAGCAGCTTGGAAAAGGGGCGCGACACCGGGGAGCTGTTTTTT.

The rearrangement uses TRBV28 and TRBJ2-3; D is unresolved. V was shortened by 5 bases and J by 4 bases, with 13 bases between the two germline ends. Per the germline V gene, CDR1 is MDHEN and CDR2 is SYDVKM. The CDR3 length is 14 residues. CDR3 amino acids: CASSTRSGADTQYF. Here the CDR3 DNA reads TGTGCCAGCAGTACCCGGAGTGGCGCAGATACGCAGTATTTT.

This chain links TRBV12-3 or TRBV12-4 with TRBJ2-5; D is unclear. This CDR3 contains 11 residues. Between the trimmed V and J ends, which lost 5 bases and 2 bases, there was a span of 3 bases. CDR3 amino acids: CASSQQETQYF. The CDR3 DNA follows: TGTGCCAGCAGTCAGCAAGAGACCCAGTACTTC.

This clone appeared a single time. V is TRBV11-1 and J is TRBJ1-1, with TRBD1 as a possible D gene (5 bases). Germline V gene data show CDR1 as SGHAT and CDR2 as FQDESV (reference sequence). The CDR3 is 13 amino acids. Trimming took off 2 bases at V and 4 bases at J, with 8 bases between the two ends. CDR3 loop: CASSLLGGTEAFF. The CDR3 DNA is TGTGCCAGCAGCTTATTGGGGGGCACTGAAGCTTTCTTT.

This rearrangement joins TRBV30 to TRBJ2-7; D may be TRBD1 (6 bases). Germline assignment: CDR1 GTSNPN and CDR2 SVGIG (reference sequence). The CDR3 runs to 13 residues. V gave up 5 bases and J gave up 2 bases, with 13 bases separating them. The CDR3 here is CAWSDRRTYEQYF. In DNA, the CDR3 is TGTGCCTGGTCAGACAGGAGAACCTACGAGCAGTACTTC.

In its sample, this clone was seen once. CDR3 nucleotide sequence: TGTGCCAGCTCACCGGCGGGGGAGGGCACAGATACGCAGTATTTT. Residues: CASSPAGEGTDTQYF. The chain employs TRBV18 and TRBJ2-3, with 7 bases matching TRBD2. The CDR3 is 15 residues long. Germline values: CDR1 KGHSH, CDR2 LQKENI. Losses at the gene ends were 3 bases for V and 1 base for J; bases not matched to a gene: 4.

This chain links TRBV7-3 with TRBJ2-1; TRBD1 matches at 7 bases. The ends lost 4 bases at V and 3 bases at J; junction bases unmatched: 9. The CDR3 is 16 residues long. The germline V gene has CDR1 SGHTA and CDR2 FQGTGA. CDR3 nucleotides: TGTGCCAGCAGCTCCCACAGGGGTCTGATCTACAATGAGCAGTTCTTC. Amino acid sequence: CASSSHRGLIYNEQFF.

The chain carries TRBV5-4 and TRBJ1-1, with TRBD1 matching 8 bases. The CDR3 consists of 14 residues. Unmatched junction bases numbered 5, after V lost 0 bases and J lost 7 bases. Germline CDR1 SGHNT, CDR2 YYREEE (reference sequence). CDR3 protein: CASSLGQGLGEAFF. For the CDR3, the DNA is TGTGCCAGCAGCTTGGGACAGGGGCTTGGTGAAGCTTTCTTT.

V gene TRBV7-9 combines with J gene TRBJ1-6; D not resolved. The CDR3 has 15 residues. V was clipped by 3 bases and J by 3 bases, with 9 bases between them. Germline lookup yields CDR1 SEHNR and CDR2 FQNEAQ (reference sequence). This CDR3 is CASSLGTSYNSPLHF. Here the CDR3 DNA reads TGTGCCAGCAGCTTGGGTACTAGCTATAATTCACCCCTCCACTTT.

The chain is built from TRBV1 and TRBJ1-1; the tabulated D call, TRBD1, remains unverified against the DNA. TRBV1 is reported as a pseudogene. The CDR3 runs to 21 residues. The DNA of the CDR3 is TGCACCAGCAGCCCCCCCCGAGTTAAACAGGGGGCGCGGGTCCTGAACACTGAAGCTTTCTTT. This encodes CTSSPPRVKQGARVLNTEAFF.

This clone was counted a single time. The chain has TRBV19 and TRBJ1-1; no definite D call. Germline V gene lookup returns CDR1 LNHDA and CDR2 SQIVND (reference sequence). V lost 0 bases, J lost 6 bases, and 8 bases lay in between. The CDR3 consists of 13 residues. The CDR3 spells CASSIEWRAEAFF. The CDR3 DNA follows: TGTGCCAGTAGTATAGAGTGGAGGGCTGAAGCTTTCTTT.

V and J are TRBV7-8 and TRBJ2-7, with unresolved D. Germline V gene sequence: CDR1 SGHVS, CDR2 FQNEAQ. The V end was cut by 3 bases, the J end by 3 bases, with 15 bases between. This CDR3 comprises 15 residues. The CDR3 loop reads CASSFSVTLNYEQYF. DNA of the CDR3: TGTGCCAGCAGCTTCAGTGTGACTCTCAACTACGAGCAGTACTTC.

The J gene is TRBJ1-1, the V gene TRBV27, with 9 bases fitting TRBD1. Germline trimming cut 4 bases from V and 6 bases from J; bases unmatched to any gene: 12. The germline CDR1 and CDR2 sequences are MNHEY and SMNVEV (reference sequence). The CDR3 spans 16 residues. This chain's CDR3 is CASSWDRAMGFSEAFF. As DNA, the CDR3 is TGTGCCAGCAGTTGGGACAGGGCGATGGGGTTCTCTGAAGCTTTCTTT.

The gene calls are TRBV3-1 (or the pseudogene TRBV3-2) and TRBJ1-6, with 7 positions matching TRBD1. Germline assignment: CDR1 LGHDT and CDR2 YNNKEL (reference sequence). The ends lost 2 bases at V and 7 bases at J; junction bases unmatched: 2. CDR3 length equals 14 residues. The DNA of the CDR3 is TGTGCCAGCAGCCAACGGGGACAGAATTCACCCCTCCACTTT. Protein sequence: CASSQRGQNSPLHF.

V gene TRBV7-9 combines with J gene TRBJ2-5, with D unresolved. Germline CDR1 and CDR2: SEHNR and FQNEAQ (reference sequence). The germline V and J ends were trimmed by 2 bases and 2 bases, with 9 bases remaining between them. This CDR3 is 14 amino acids long. The CDR3 protein is CASSLSSLQETQYF. For the CDR3, the DNA is TGTGCCAGCAGCTTAAGCTCTTTACAAGAGACCCAGTACTTC.